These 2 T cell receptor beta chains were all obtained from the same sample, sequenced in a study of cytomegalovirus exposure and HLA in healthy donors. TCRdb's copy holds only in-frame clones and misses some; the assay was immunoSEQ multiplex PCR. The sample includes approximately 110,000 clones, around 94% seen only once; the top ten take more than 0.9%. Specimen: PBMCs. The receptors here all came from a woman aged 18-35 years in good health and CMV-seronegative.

CDR3 sequence reads: CASSPGGAEYNSPLHF. CDR3 nucleotides: TGTGCCAGCAGCCCGGGGGGGGCCGAGTATAATTCACCCCTCCACTTT. The J gene is TRBJ1-6, the V gene TRBV9; D perhaps matches TRBD1 (6 bases). Germline CDR1 and CDR2: SGDLS and YYNGEE. V lost 4 bases and J lost 4, with 15 bases in between. This CDR3 comprises 16 residues.

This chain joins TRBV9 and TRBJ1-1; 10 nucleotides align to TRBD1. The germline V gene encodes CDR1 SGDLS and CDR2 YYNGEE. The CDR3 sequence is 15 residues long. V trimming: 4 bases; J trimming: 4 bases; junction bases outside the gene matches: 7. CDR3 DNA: TGTGCCAGCAGCTTGCGGACAGGGGGAATCACTGAAGCTTTCTTT. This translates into CASSLRTGGITEAFF.